Each of the 30 T cell receptor beta chains below was sequenced from the same sample in a study of Ad26.COV2.S vaccination and SARS-CoV-2 variants. Only in-frame clones appear in the TCRdb table, and some are missing; sequencing was by immunoSEQ multiplex PCR. The sample lists about 350,000 clones; around 88% were seen once. Regarding treatment: roughly 18 received Ad26.COV2.S at low or high dose, single or two shots; 5 received placebo; per-sample allocation not given. Sampling happened 63 days after the first vaccine or placebo injection. Here the sequenced sample was peripheral blood, taken in a trial of Ad26.COV2.S vaccine versus placebo. The receptors here all came from a person aged 18 to 59 who received the Ad26.COV2.S COVID-19 vaccine or a placebo.

The chain employs TRBV30 and TRBJ2-7, with D maybe TRBD2 (5 bases). This CDR3 is built from 11 residues. V lost 5 bases and J 0 bases, leaving 5 bases between the germline ends. Germline V gene lookup returns CDR1 GTSNPN and CDR2 SVGIG (reference sequence). CDR3 protein: CAWEGSYEQYF. CDR3 DNA sequence: TGTGCCTGGGAGGGCTCCTACGAGCAGTACTTC.

This clone was counted once. The CDR3, as DNA: TGTGCCTGGAGTAGACAGAATGATTCACCCCTCCACTTT. It yields the protein CAWSRQNDSPLHF. V is TRBV30 and J is TRBJ1-6; D possibly corresponds to TRBD1 (5 bases). The CDR3 loop spans 13 amino acids. Looked up from germline, CDR1 is GTSNPN and CDR2 is SVGIG (reference sequence). Trimming removed 2 bases at V and 8 bases at J, with 10 bases between.

This clone was seen just once. V gene TRBV28 combines with J gene TRBJ1-6; D is unclear. V was trimmed by 5 bases and J by 10 bases, leaving 18 bases between them. The CDR3 contains 15 residues. CDR1 MDHEN and CDR2 SYDVKM come from the germline V gene. CDR3 sequence reads: CASSPPRSSGSPLHF. CDR3 in DNA: TGTGCCAGCAGTCCGCCTAGATCTTCGGGGTCACCCCTCCACTTT.

Details on this clone: This may stem from a read error, because a much larger clone lies one nucleotide away. The chain employs TRBV7-9 and TRBJ2-7; 7 nucleotides align to TRBD1. In germline, CDR1 is SEHNR, CDR2 FQNEAQ (reference sequence). J was trimmed by 1 base and V by 4 bases; bases with no gene match: 1. CDR3 length: 13 amino acids. Here the CDR3 DNA reads TGTGCCAGCAGCTCGGGACAGTCCTACGAGCAGTACTTC. Its protein product is CASSSGQSYEQYF.

CDR3 sequence reads: CASSVGKAGRVYVGELFF. CDR3 sequence (DNA): TGTGCCAGCAGCGTAGGGAAAGCGGGAAGGGTGTATGTCGGGGAGCTGTTTTTT. The chain recombines TRBV9 with TRBJ2-2, with 7 bases fitting TRBD2. Germline-derived CDR1 and CDR2 are SGDLS and YYNGEE. The CDR3 is 18 residues long. V lost 0 bases to trimming and J lost 7 bases; unmatched junction nucleotides: 15.

The genes are TRBV5-4 and TRBJ2-3; D is perhaps TRBD2 (6 bases). The CDR3 contains 14 residues. The germline V gene has CDR1 SGHNT and CDR2 YYREEE (reference sequence). Trimming left V 4 bases short and J 2 bases short, with 11 bases between. The CDR3, as DNA: TGTGCCAGCAGCGGTAGCGGTTACACAGATACGCAGTATTTT. Translation gives CASSGSGYTDTQYF. The complete variable domain, with remaining parts taken from reference TRBV5-4 and TRBJ2-3, reads ETGVTQSPTHLIKTRGQQVTLRCSSQSGHNTVSWYQQALGQGPQFIFQYYREEENGRGNFPPRFSGLQFPNYSSELNVNALELDDSALYLCASSGSGYTDTQYFGPGTRLTVL.

The chain has TRBV7-9 and TRBJ1-4, with TRBD1 matching over 7 bases. The CDR3 covers 15 residues. With V trimmed by 0 bases and J by 7 bases, 5 bases remained unmatched. Germline V gene lookup returns CDR1 SEHNR and CDR2 FQNEAQ (reference sequence). CDR3 DNA sequence: TGTGCCAGCAGCTTAGCGAGGGGGCGCGGTGAAAAACTGTTTTTT. This translates into CASSLARGRGEKLFF.

The chain has TRBV12-3 or TRBV12-4 and TRBJ2-7; D is perhaps TRBD1 or TRBD2 (5 bases each). The V and J ends lost 7 bases and 5 bases respectively, with 12 bases between them. The CDR3 covers 12 residues. CDR3 bases: TGTGCCAGCACTTCAGGGACCAACGAGCAGTACTTC. Translating it yields CASTSGTNEQYF.

V gene TRBV7-2 combines with J gene TRBJ2-2, with D unresolved. V was trimmed by 4 bases and J by 0 bases, leaving 9 bases between them. The CDR3 extends over 15 amino acids. CDR1 is SGHTA and CDR2 is FQGNSA in the germline V gene. Written as DNA, the CDR3 is TGTGCCAGCAGCTCCCGTGGGCCGAACACCGGGGAGCTGTTTTTT. Protein: CASSSRGPNTGELFF.

The chain joins TRBV6-5 to TRBJ1-4, with 9 bases identical to TRBD1. Looked up from germline, CDR1 is MNHEY and CDR2 is SVGAGI. V lost 4 bases to trimming and J lost 8 bases; unmatched junction nucleotides: 8. CDR3 length: 15 amino acids. Here the CDR3 DNA reads TGTGCCAGCAGTTTCCAGACAGGGGGGAACGAAAAACTGTTTTTT. Its translation: CASSFQTGGNEKLFF.

This rearrangement joins TRBV4-2 to TRBJ2-5; 10 nucleotides match TRBD2. The length of the CDR3 is 17 residues. CDR1 and CDR2 (germline): LGHNA, YNFKEQ. V lost 0 bases to trimming and J lost 5 bases; unmatched junction nucleotides: 9. In DNA form, the CDR3 reads TGTGCCAGCAGCCAAGATCTAGCGGCTAGCGGGAGTGAGACCCAGTACTTC. Translating gives CASSQDLAASGSETQYF.

This chain links TRBV7-2 with TRBJ1-1; 7 nucleotides align to TRBD1. V was pared by 5 bases and J by 4 bases, with 4 bases of the junction left unmatched. CDR3 length: 13 residues. Germline-derived CDR1 and CDR2 are SGHTA and FQGNSA. The DNA for the CDR3 is TGTGCCAGCAGCCAGGGACAGCGCACTGAAGCTTTCTTT. It is translated as CASSQGQRTEAFF.

V is TRBV7-9 and J is TRBJ1-1; no definite D call. The germline V gene encodes CDR1 SEHNR and CDR2 FQNEAQ (reference sequence). Trimming stripped 0 bases from V and 3 bases from J, with 11 bases between. This CDR3 region has 15 residues. The CDR3 DNA reads TGTGCCAGCAGCTTAGCAGGATACGGGGACACTGAAGCTTTCTTT. Its translation is CASSLAGYGDTEAFF.

The V and J genes are TRBV7-6 and TRBJ1-5; 7 nucleotides align to TRBD1. The CDR3 spans 16 residues. Losses at the gene ends were 5 bases for V and 1 base for J; bases not matched to a gene: 8. Germline CDR1 is SGHVS and CDR2 is FNYEAQ. The CDR3 loop reads CASSPYGRGSNQPQHF. CDR3 nucleotides: TGTGCCAGCAGCCCCTATGGCAGGGGGAGCAATCAGCCCCAGCATTTT.

J is TRBJ2-3 and V is TRBV3-1 (or the pseudogene TRBV3-2); 9 bases agree with TRBD2. The CDR3 totals 16 residues. Trimming at V came to 1 base and at J to 4 bases, leaving 6 bases not matched to a gene. Germline CDR1 is LGHDT and CDR2 is YNNKEL (reference sequence). The CDR3 is CASSQGGGGASDTQYF. CDR3 in DNA: TGTGCCAGCAGCCAAGGTGGCGGGGGGGCCTCAGATACGCAGTATTTT.

The rearrangement joins TRBV9 to TRBJ2-7, with a tentative D call TRBD1 (5 bases). The V gene's germline CDR1 is SGDLS and CDR2 YYNGEE. V shed 0 bases and J shed 3 bases, with 19 bases lying between them. The CDR3 extends over 17 amino acids. CDR3 nucleotide sequence: TGTGCCAGCAGCGTAGGGGGCCAGCTGAGACCGGACTACGAGCAGTACTTC. It codes for CASSVGGQLRPDYEQYF.

The chain is built from TRBV18 and TRBJ1-5, with TRBD1 matching over 9 bases. The CDR3 length is 19 residues. Germline V gene sequence: CDR1 KGHSH, CDR2 LQKENI. V lost 5 bases and J lost 6; bases outside the gene matches: 20. In nucleotides, the CDR3 is TGTGCCAGCTCAACTATACCGGGGGTCGGCGGACAGGGGACTCAGCCCCAGCATTTT. It specifies CASSTIPGVGGQGTQPQHF.

The rearrangement joins TRBV9 to TRBJ1-4; D remains ambiguous. V was trimmed by 3 bases and J by 3 bases, leaving 12 bases between them. This CDR3 has 15 residues. Germline CDR1 reads SGDLS; CDR2 reads YYNGEE. CDR3 in amino acids: CASSEGGGANEKLFF. CDR3 coding DNA: TGTGCCAGCAGCGAAGGAGGTGGAGCTAATGAAAAACTGTTTTTT.

V is TRBV7-2 and J is TRBJ1-3; a weak D match, TRBD1 (5 bases). From germline, CDR1 is SGHTA and CDR2 FQGNSA. V lost 0 bases, J lost 3 bases, and 15 bases lay in between. The CDR3 has 17 residues. The CDR3 region is CASSLAGAGTGGNTIYF. Written as DNA, the CDR3 is TGTGCCAGCAGCTTAGCCGGGGCAGGGACGGGTGGAAACACCATATATTTT.

This clone was seen ten or more times. This chain connects TRBV4-3 to TRBJ1-5; tentatively, D is TRBD1 (5 bases). V lost 0 bases and J 5 bases, leaving 14 bases between the germline ends. Germline CDR1 is LGHNA and CDR2 is YSLEER. CDR3 length: 16 amino acids. The CDR3 DNA is TGCGCCAGCAGCCAAGATTCCAGGGATCAGGATCAGCCCCAGCATTTT. Translation gives CASSQDSRDQDQPQHF.

V gene TRBV7-8 combines with J gene TRBJ2-3; 9 bases map to TRBD1. This CDR3 has 17 residues. V lost 3 bases, J lost 0 bases, and 7 bases stayed unmatched. CDR1 SGHVS and CDR2 FQNEAQ come from the germline V gene. This CDR3 reads CASSFGQGLTSTDTQYF. Here the CDR3 DNA reads TGTGCCAGCAGCTTCGGACAGGGGCTTACTAGCACAGATACGCAGTATTTT. The complete variable domain, with remaining parts taken from reference TRBV7-8 and TRBJ2-3, reads GAGVSQSPRYKVAKRGQDVALRCDPISGHVSLFWYQQALGQGPEFLTYFQNEAQLDKSGLPSDRFFAERPEGSVSTLKIQRTQQEDSAVYLCASSFGQGLTSTDTQYFGPGTRLTVL.

This clone was counted once. CDR3: CASRGTWEGLATYEQYF. The CDR3, as DNA: TGTGCCAGCAGGGGTACTTGGGAGGGACTAGCTACTTACGAGCAGTACTTC. V is TRBV28 and J is TRBJ2-7; TRBD2 agrees at 9 bases. V lost 6 bases to trimming and J lost 4 bases; unmatched junction nucleotides: 16. Germline lookup yields CDR1 MDHEN and CDR2 SYDVKM. There are 17 residues in the CDR3.

Turning to this clone: This sample includes further DNA sequences coding for the same CDR3. The rearrangement uses TRBV7-2 and TRBJ1-2; TRBD1 matches 10 bases. V lost 3 bases, J lost 5 bases, and 3 bases stayed unmatched. The CDR3 runs 14 residues. Germline CDR1 reads SGHTA; CDR2 reads FQGNSA. The CDR3 reads CASSLGQGRYGYTF. CDR3 nucleotides: TGTGCCAGCAGCTTGGGACAGGGGAGGTATGGCTACACCTTC.

In its sample, this clone was seen a few times. The gene calls are TRBV7-2 and TRBJ2-3, with 9 bases matching TRBD2. The germline V gene has CDR1 SGHTA and CDR2 FQGNSA. After removal of 4 bases from V and 4 bases from J, the junction contained 3 bases not matched to a gene. CDR3 size: 14 residues. CDR3 nucleotides: TGTGCCAGCAGCTCTCAGCGGGGGGCAGATACGCAGTATTTT. This encodes CASSSQRGADTQYF.

The chain is built from TRBV3-1 (or the pseudogene TRBV3-2) and TRBJ1-1; D perhaps matches TRBD1 (5 bases). Per the germline V gene, CDR1 is LGHDT and CDR2 is YNNKEL (reference sequence). The V end was cut by 0 bases, the J end by 6 bases, with 8 bases between. The CDR3 sequence is 13 residues long. In DNA form, the CDR3 reads TGTGCCAGCAGCCAAGACGGGGGGGCTGAAGCTTTCTTT. Its protein is CASSQDGGAEAFF.

The chain is built from TRBV27 and TRBJ2-1; D is perhaps TRBD1 (6 bases). The CDR3 totals 15 residues. CDR1 is MNHEY, CDR2 SMNVEV, per germline (reference sequence). The ends were cut back, 11 bases at V and 3 bases at J, with 20 bases in the middle. The CDR3 bases are TGTGCCGCCCGGCCGCGTGCAGGGGTCTACAATGAGCAGTTCTTC. This translates into CAARPRAGVYNEQFF.

The chain has TRBV20-1 and TRBJ2-3; TRBD1 agrees at 7 bases. This CDR3 spans 16 amino acids. Losses at the gene ends were 3 bases for V and 1 base for J; bases not matched to a gene: 10. From germline, CDR1 is DFQATT and CDR2 SNEGSKA (reference sequence). Here the CDR3 DNA reads TGCAGTGCTAGTGGGCAGGGGGTGGGCGGCACAGATACGCAGTATTTT. It codes for CSASGQGVGGTDTQYF.

J is TRBJ2-1 and V is TRBV18; possible D gene TRBD2, 6 bases. The CDR3 runs to 17 residues. Germline values: CDR1 KGHSH, CDR2 LQKENI. V shed 4 bases and J shed 5 bases, with 21 bases lying between them. Here the CDR3 DNA reads TGTGCCAGCTCACTTAGCGGCCCCTGGATCACACACAATGAGCAGTTCTTC. Amino acid sequence: CASSLSGPWITHNEQFF.

The sample holds one count of this clone. CDR3 nucleotides: TGTGCCAGCTCACCACGAGCCACCTCTGGAAACACCATATATTTT. Amino acids: CASSPRATSGNTIYF. This chain connects TRBV18 to TRBJ1-3, with unresolved D. The CDR3 runs to 15 residues. Trimming left V 1 base short and J 0 bases short, with 7 bases between. Germline loops: CDR1 KGHSH, CDR2 LQKENI.

This chain uses TRBV7-7 with TRBJ2-1; TRBD2 agrees at 9 bases. The germline gives CDR1 SSHAT, CDR2 FNYEAQ (reference sequence). V trimming: 5 bases; J trimming: 6 bases; junction bases outside the gene matches: 11. This CDR3 region has 16 residues. CDR3 sequence: CASSPIRAGGANEQFF. Written as DNA, the CDR3 is TGTGCCAGCAGCCCCATAAGGGCGGGGGGGGCCAATGAGCAGTTCTTC.